One and the same sample provided the 14 T cell receptor beta chains below, sequenced in a study of PD-1 blockade in classical Hodgkin lymphoma. Method: immunoSEQ multiplex PCR; TCRdb's copy keeps in-frame clones and lacks some. The table records about 40,000 clones, about 72% of them present only once. Every single patient, without exception, relapsed after autologous stem cell transplantation, and brentuximab vedotin exposure varied. The sample was peripheral blood mononuclear cells (PBMCs), taken at baseline. These receptors were collected from a human donor with classical Hodgkin lymphoma.

The chain is built from TRBV7-6 and TRBJ1-1; 7 bases fit TRBD1. Germline CDR1 and CDR2: SGHVS and FNYEAQ. V lost 5 bases to trimming and J lost 1 base; unmatched junction nucleotides: 4. The CDR3 sequence is 14 residues long. For the CDR3, the DNA is TGTGCCAGCAGCCCCGGGGACAGGAACACTGAAGCTTTCTTT. Protein product: CASSPGDRNTEAFF.

This chain connects TRBV4-2 to TRBJ2-7; D is unresolved. This CDR3 is built from 15 residues. Germline values: CDR1 LGHNA, CDR2 YNFKEQ. Trimming left V 0 bases short and J 2 bases short, with 11 bases between. CDR3 bases: TGTGCCAGCAGCCAAGAACAGACACAGACCTACGAGCAGTACTTC. Translation: CASSQEQTQTYEQYF.

This chain links TRBV4-3 with TRBJ2-1; TRBD2 matches at 11 bases. V dropped 6 bases and J dropped 7; count of bases not matched to a gene: 8. This CDR3 is built from 15 residues. In germline, CDR1 is LGHNA, CDR2 YSLEER. The CDR3 here is CASSDGTSGINEQFF. The CDR3 DNA reads TGCGCCAGCAGTGACGGGACTAGCGGTATTAATGAGCAGTTCTTC.

J is TRBJ2-7 and V is TRBV13, with D perhaps TRBD1 (7 bases). V gave up 1 base and J gave up 5 bases, with 18 bases separating them. Germline values: CDR1 PRHDT, CDR2 FYEKMQ (reference sequence). CDR3 length equals 16 residues. The CDR3 region has the DNA TGTGCCAGCAGCTTAGCCTTGACAGGGACTTCGAACGAGCAGTACTTC. It yields the protein CASSLALTGTSNEQYF.

This clone was found once. The chain recombines TRBV5-4 with TRBJ2-1; 11 positions match TRBD2. There are 15 residues in the CDR3. Losses at the gene ends were 4 bases for V and 4 bases for J; bases not matched to a gene: 4. Germline CDR1 is SGHNT and CDR2 is YYREEE (reference sequence). CDR3 DNA: TGTGCCAGCAGCCCCGGGACTAGCGGATACAATGAGCAGTTCTTC. Translation: CASSPGTSGYNEQFF.

V usage is TRBV29-1 and J usage is TRBJ2-5; D uncertain. Germline-derived CDR1 and CDR2 are SQVTM and ANQGSEA. The V gene lost 0 bases and the J gene lost 4 bases, with 3 bases spanning the gap. This CDR3 spans 11 amino acids. CDR3 nucleotide sequence: TGCAGCGTTGAAGATGGAGAGACCCAGTACTTC. It specifies CSVEDGETQYF.

Worth noting for this clone: One end of the junction is discordant with germline, which a read error may explain. The chain combines TRBV5-6 with TRBJ2-3, with 9 bases aligning to TRBD2. The CDR3 spans 16 residues. Germline V CDR1 and CDR2: SGHDT, YYEEEE. The DNA of the CDR3 is TGTGCCAGCAGCTCTCCAGCGGGGGGACGCACACATACGCAGTATTTT. Amino acids: CASSSPAGGRTHTQYF. The full variable domain, its missing parts supplied by reference TRBV5-6 and TRBJ2-3, is DAGVTQSPTHLIKTRGQQVTLRCSPKSGHDTVSWYQQALGQGPQFIFQYYEEEERQRGNFPDRFSGHQFPNYSSELNVNALLLGDSALYLCASSSPAGGRTHTQYFGPGTRLTVL.

This clone was observed a few times. The gene calls are TRBV7-3 and TRBJ2-1; 11 nucleotides line up with TRBD2. Germline trimming cut 5 bases from V and 6 bases from J; bases unmatched to any gene: 6. CDR1 is SGHTA, CDR2 FQGTGA, per germline. CDR3 length: 15 residues. In DNA, the CDR3 is TGTGCCAGCAGCAAAACTAGCGGGGGAAGCAATGAGCAGTTCTTC. This sequence encodes CASSKTSGGSNEQFF.

Only a few counts were recorded for this clone. The chain carries TRBV5-1 and TRBJ1-2; 11 nucleotides agree with TRBD1. V shed 4 bases, J shed 6 bases, and the junction held 17 bases outside the gene matches. The CDR3 is 18 residues long. CDR1 SGHRS and CDR2 YFSETQ come from the germline V gene. The CDR3 here is CASSHSIPGTGGIDGYTF. CDR3 DNA sequence: TGCGCCAGCAGCCACTCCATTCCCGGGACAGGGGGAATCGATGGCTACACCTTC.

The rearrangement links TRBV28 to TRBJ2-5; TRBD2 agrees at 7 bases. The J call may be faulty, since TRBJ2-7 better matches the DNA end. Germline V lookup: CDR1 MDHEN, CDR2 SYDVKM. The CDR3 sequence is 16 residues long. CDR3 sequence: CASSPTIFGSGDEQYF. The CDR3 DNA reads TGTGCCAGCAGTCCCACTATTTTCGGGAGCGGGGACGAGCAGTACTTC.

The V and J genes are TRBV4-1 and TRBJ1-5; D gene ambiguous. The CDR3 loop spans 13 amino acids. Looked up from germline, CDR1 is MGHRA and CDR2 is YSYEKL. V lost 0 bases, J lost 9 bases, and 9 bases lay in between. The CDR3 nucleotides are TGCGCCAGCAGCCAAGATGGCGGTATGCCCCAGCATTTT. This translates into CASSQDGGMPQHF.

The genes are TRBV9 and TRBJ2-7; 9 bases agree with TRBD2. The germline V gene encodes CDR1 SGDLS and CDR2 YYNGEE. The V and J ends lost 3 bases and 3 bases, in that order; junction bases with no gene match: 4. The CDR3 spans 14 residues. The CDR3 DNA reads TGTGCCAGCAGCGGAGCGGGGGGCAGCTACGAGCAGTACTTC. It translates to CASSGAGGSYEQYF. The variable domain in full, completed from reference TRBV9 and TRBJ2-7, reads DSGVTQTPKHLITATGQRVTLRCSPRSGDLSVYWYQQSLDQGLQFLIQYYNGEERAKGNILERFSAQQFPDLHSELNLSSLELGDSALYFCASSGAGGSYEQYFGPGTRLTVT.

The gene calls are TRBV6-6 and TRBJ2-7; 9 nucleotides match TRBD1. CDR1 is MNHNY, CDR2 SVGAGI, per germline (reference sequence). The J segment lost 2 bases and the V segment lost 2 bases, leaving 1 base of the junction unmatched. CDR3 size: 14 residues. CDR3 DNA sequence: TGTGCCAGCAGTTACGGGGACAGGGCCTACGAGCAGTACTTC. As protein: CASSYGDRAYEQYF.

V and J are TRBV5-1 and TRBJ2-3, with D perhaps TRBD2 (6 bases). This CDR3 is 15 amino acids long. CDR1 and CDR2 (germline): SGHRS, YFSETQ. V was cut by 3 bases and J by 1 base, with 12 bases left in between. CDR3 nucleotides: TGCGCCAGCAGCTCGTACGGCGGGGGCACAGATACGCAGTATTTT. Protein: CASSSYGGGTDTQYF. Based on the CDR3 plus reference TRBV5-1 and TRBJ2-3, the full variable domain is KAGVTQTPRYLIKTRGQQVTLSCSPISGHRSVSWYQQTPGQGLQFLFEYFSETQRNKGNFPGRFSGRQFSNSRSEMNVSTLELGDSALYLCASSSYGGGTDTQYFGPGTRLTVL.